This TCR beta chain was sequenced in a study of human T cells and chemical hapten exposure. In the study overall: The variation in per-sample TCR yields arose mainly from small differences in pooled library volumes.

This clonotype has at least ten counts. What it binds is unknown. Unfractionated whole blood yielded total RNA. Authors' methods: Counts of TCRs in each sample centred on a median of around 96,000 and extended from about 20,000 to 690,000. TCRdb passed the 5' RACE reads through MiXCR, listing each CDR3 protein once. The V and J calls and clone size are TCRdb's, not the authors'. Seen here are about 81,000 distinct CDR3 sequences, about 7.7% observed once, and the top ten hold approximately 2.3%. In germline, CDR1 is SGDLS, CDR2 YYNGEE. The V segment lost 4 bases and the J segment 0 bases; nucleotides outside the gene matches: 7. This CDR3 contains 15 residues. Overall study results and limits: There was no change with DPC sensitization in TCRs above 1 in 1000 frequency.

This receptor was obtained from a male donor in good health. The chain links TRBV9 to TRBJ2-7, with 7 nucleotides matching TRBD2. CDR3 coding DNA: TGTGCCAGCAGCCCCTGGGAGGGGTCCTCCTACGAGCAGTACTTC. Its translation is CASSPWEGSSYEQYF.